This T cell receptor (beta chain) was recovered during a study of identical twins. This CDR3 has 15 amino acids. CDR1 and CDR2 (germline): DFQATT, SNEGSKA (reference sequence). The V end lost 3 bases, the J end lost 6 bases, and 15 bases lay between the germline ends. TCRdb recomputed calls from the 5' RACE reads with MiXCR, one row per CDR3 protein. Counted here are 510,000 or so distinct CDR3 sequences, about 15% occurring once; the ten biggest clones make up nearly 0.45%. This clonotype was counted at least ten times. The same data also went into a second study, on yellow fever vaccine responses in identical twins.

The receptor was isolated from a woman aged 18-35 years in good health. Material: CD4+ T cells sorted from blood. The rearrangement uses TRBV20-1 and TRBJ1-6; D perhaps matches TRBD1 (5 bases). The CDR3 region has the DNA TGCAGTGCTAGGGATTTCGGGGGGGGTAATTCACCCCTCCACTTT. It specifies CSARDFGGGNSPLHF.